This T cell receptor (beta chain) was captured by sequencing in a study of T cell responses to AZD1222 COVID-19 vaccine. Findings and caveats of the study: Clonal diversity may have been underestimated in mostly white British donors. Spike-specific TCR breadth and depth grew following two AZD1222 doses. Dominant CD4 TCR responses targeted spike regions 160-218 and 743-854.

Measured with immunoSEQ multiplex PCR; TCRdb has only the in-frame clones, and not every one. The sample consists of some 97,000 clones, about 87% of them appearing once. On this clone: Its antigen is unknown.

V lost 6 bases to trimming and J lost 7 bases, with 14 bases between them. Germline loops: CDR1 SGHNT, CDR2 YYREEE (reference sequence). The CDR3 covers 13 residues. The source is an adult in good health. This rearrangement joins TRBV5-4 to TRBJ2-1; D gene ambiguous. Sequencing used peripheral blood, obtained on day 0 of AZD1222 vaccination. CDR3 region: CASTSGRVNEQFF. CDR3 bases: TGTGCCAGCACCTCTGGCCGGGTGAATGAGCAGTTCTTC.